The 32 T cell receptor beta chains in this list originate from one sample, sequenced in a study of blood T cells in healthy people across ages. Alongside a J-beta primer mix, a sample-barcoded 5' primer served in a second PCR lasting roughly 6 to 11 cycles. TCRdb re-called the 5' RACE reads with MiXCR, one entry per CDR3 protein. The sample holds approximately 1.5 million distinct CDR3 sequences, roughly 43% seen once. The sequenced material came from blood. These receptors were obtained from a woman younger than 30 in good health.

This rearrangement joins TRBV20-1 to TRBJ1-4, with TRBD1 matching over 7 bases. This CDR3 comprises 12 residues. The junction had 5 bases not matched to a gene; V was cut back by 6 bases and J by 7 bases. Germline loops: CDR1 DFQATT, CDR2 SNEGSKA (reference sequence). The CDR3 nucleotides read TGCAGTGCACAGGGGTTTCCTGAAAAACTGTTTTTT. Translating gives CSAQGFPEKLFF.

This clonotype was recorded a few times. The rearrangement links TRBV11-3 to TRBJ2-1; possible D gene TRBD2, 6 bases. The CDR3 has 15 amino acids. V was trimmed by 1 base and J by 7 bases, leaving 14 bases between them. Germline V gene data show CDR1 as SGHNT and CDR2 as YENEEA. The CDR3 region has the DNA TGTGCCAGCAGCTTAGGGCGGACGGGGAGGAATGAGCAGTTCTTC. As protein: CASSLGRTGRNEQFF.

This clonotype has at least ten counts. The chain couples TRBV4-1 to TRBJ1-2; no clear D gene. The CDR3 has 15 amino acids. Germline loops: CDR1 MGHRA, CDR2 YSYEKL. Trimming cost V 0 bases and J 0 bases, with 8 bases left between them. The CDR3 loop reads CASSQDPLANYGYTF. Here the CDR3 DNA reads TGCGCCAGCAGCCAAGATCCCCTAGCTAACTATGGCTACACCTTC.

This clonotype was detected a few times. CDR3 sequence reads: CASSLFRPGVRPVYGYTF. The CDR3 DNA is TGTGCCAGCAGCTTATTTCGTCCAGGTGTCAGGCCTGTCTATGGCTACACCTTC. V is TRBV7-8 and J is TRBJ1-2, with D hard to call. This CDR3 region has 18 residues. The V and J ends lost 2 bases and 4 bases respectively, with 23 bases between them. Germline V gene data show CDR1 as SGHVS and CDR2 as FQNEAQ.

The chain carries TRBV7-6 and TRBJ2-1; D is perhaps TRBD2 (5 bases). V gave up 1 base and J gave up 4 bases, with 17 bases separating them. Germline lookup yields CDR1 SGHVS and CDR2 FNYEAQ. There are 17 residues in the CDR3. CDR3 sequence reads: CASSLETRGSFYNEQFF. The DNA for the CDR3 is TGTGCCAGCAGCTTAGAGACGAGAGGGAGCTTTTACAATGAGCAGTTCTTC. The variable domain in full, completed from reference TRBV7-6 and TRBJ2-1, reads GAGVSQSPRYKVTKRGQDVALRCDPISGHVSLYWYRQALGQGPEFLTYFNYEAQQDKSGLPNDRFSAERPEGSISTLTIQRTEQRDSAMYRCASSLETRGSFYNEQFFGPGTRLTVL.

The chain has TRBV29-1 and TRBJ2-6; TRBD1 is a possible D gene (6 bases). The CDR3 has 13 amino acids. Germline V gene data show CDR1 as SQVTM and CDR2 as ANQGSEA. V lost 6 bases, J lost 4 bases, and 10 bases lay in between. The CDR3 DNA follows: TGCAGCGTCCAGGGGCTGGGGGCCAACGTCCTGACTTTC. Amino acid sequence: CSVQGLGANVLTF.

The rearrangement joins TRBV7-2 to TRBJ2-3, with D possibly matching TRBD1 (8 bases). V was trimmed by 5 bases and J by 4 bases, leaving 16 bases between them. Germline V gene data show CDR1 as SGHTA and CDR2 as FQGNSA. The CDR3 consists of 15 residues. CDR3 protein: CASSPTGGRADTQYF. DNA for the CDR3: TGTGCCAGCAGCCCTACAGGGGGGAGGGCAGATACGCAGTATTTT.

The gene calls are TRBV27 and TRBJ2-7, with TRBD2 matching 9 bases. The CDR3 is made up of 14 amino acids. The ends lost 4 bases at V and 10 bases at J; junction bases unmatched: 11. The germline gives CDR1 MNHEY, CDR2 SMNVEV (reference sequence). In DNA, the CDR3 is TGTGCCAGCAGTTCCGGCGGGGGGGCCGTAACCCAGTACTTC. It specifies CASSSGGGAVTQYF.

The genes are TRBV10-3 and TRBJ2-7; 9 bases map to TRBD2. The junction had 7 bases not matched to a gene; V was cut back by 4 bases and J by 0 bases. CDR1 ENHRY and CDR2 SYGVKD come from the germline V gene. This CDR3 has 16 residues. The CDR3, as DNA: TGTGCCATCAGTGGATTAGCGGGAGCTAACTCCTACGAGCAGTACTTC. Translated, it gives CAISGLAGANSYEQYF.

The V gene is TRBV6-5, the J gene TRBJ2-3, with 9 bases identical to TRBD2. V was pared by 4 bases and J by 10 bases, with 9 bases of the junction left unmatched. This CDR3 region has 14 residues. CDR1 MNHEY and CDR2 SVGAGI come from the germline V gene. This chain's CDR3 is CASSSVAGGDPQYF. CDR3 nucleotide sequence: TGTGCCAGCAGTTCCGTGGCGGGAGGGGATCCGCAGTATTTT.

The J gene is TRBJ1-6, the V gene TRBV27; D is unclear. This CDR3 has 16 amino acids. V was shortened by 5 bases and J by 6 bases, with 17 bases between the two germline ends. Germline CDR1 and CDR2: MNHEY and SMNVEV (reference sequence). This chain's CDR3 is CASSQPTLAGNSPLHF. For the CDR3, the DNA is TGTGCCAGCAGTCAACCGACCCTCGCCGGTAATTCACCCCTCCACTTT.

The chain has TRBV18 and TRBJ2-1; maybe TRBD2 (6 bases). Germline CDR1 and CDR2: KGHSH and LQKENI. The CDR3 contains 17 residues. Trimming took off 3 bases at V and 10 bases at J, with 25 bases between the two ends. CDR3 amino acids: CASSPEGAGSPYWEQFF. The CDR3 coding sequence is TGTGCCAGCTCACCTGAAGGGGCGGGAAGCCCATACTGGGAGCAGTTCTTC.

In this sample, this clonotype turned up many times. The chain employs TRBV29-1 and TRBJ2-7; possibly TRBD1 or TRBD2 for D (6 bases each). The germline V gene encodes CDR1 SQVTM and CDR2 ANQGSEA. The CDR3 is 14 residues long. Trimming removed 6 bases from V and 0 bases from J, with 15 bases in between. Here the CDR3 DNA reads TGCAGCGTAGGCGGGACATCGAGCTCCTACGAGCAGTACTTC. Protein sequence: CSVGGTSSSYEQYF.

V usage is TRBV7-2 and J usage is TRBJ2-4; TRBD2 agrees at 7 bases. The junction had 18 bases not matched to a gene; V was cut back by 4 bases and J by 0 bases. CDR1 SGHTA and CDR2 FQGNSA come from the germline V gene. There are 20 residues in the CDR3. The CDR3 region has the DNA TGTGCCAGCAGCTCGACCTCGGGACTAACGGTCCCCCTAGCCAAAAACATTCAGTACTTC. Translating it yields CASSSTSGLTVPLAKNIQYF.

The rearrangement joins TRBV7-9 to TRBJ2-1, with 12 bases identical to TRBD2. The CDR3 has 18 residues. V gave up 1 base and J gave up 6 bases; unmatched junction bases: 10. From germline, CDR1 is SEHNR and CDR2 FQNEAQ (reference sequence). The CDR3 loop is CASSLVVTTSGRTNEQFF. The CDR3 bases are TGTGCCAGCAGCTTAGTAGTCACGACTAGCGGGAGAACCAATGAGCAGTTCTTC.

The genes are TRBV2 and TRBJ1-5, with TRBD1 as a possible D gene (5 bases). In germline, CDR1 is SNHLY, CDR2 FYNNEI. There are 13 residues in the CDR3. V gave up 7 bases and J gave up 6 bases, with 13 bases separating them. The CDR3 nucleotides read TGTGCCAGCAATCCCAGGGTGGTTCAGCCCCAGCATTTT. Amino acids: CASNPRVVQPQHF. Complete variable domain (other parts from reference TRBV2 and TRBJ1-5): EPEVTQTPSHQVTQMGQEVILRCVPISNHLYFYWYRQILGQKVEFLVSFYNNEISEKSEIFDDQFSVERPDGSNFTLKIRSTKLEDSAMYFCASNPRVVQPQHFGDGTRLSIL.

Many counts were recorded for this clonotype. The chain recombines TRBV29-1 with TRBJ2-7; 11 positions match TRBD2. Trimming cost V 7 bases and J 3 bases; bases outside gene matches: 5. Germline V gene sequence: CDR1 SQVTM, CDR2 ANQGSEA. The CDR3 sequence is 13 residues long. The CDR3 coding sequence is TGCAGCGCCAGACTAGCGGGGTACTACGAGCAGTACTTC. Translated, it gives CSARLAGYYEQYF.

There are many counts of this clonotype. This chain links TRBV12-5 with TRBJ2-1; TRBD1 is a possible D gene (5 bases). Trimming removed 5 bases at V and 9 bases at J, with 23 bases between. The CDR3 consists of 16 residues. Germline V CDR1 and CDR2: LGHNT, FRNRAP. CDR3 sequence reads: CASGPTLGLQGGEQFF. In DNA, the CDR3 is TGTGCTAGTGGTCCCACGCTGGGATTGCAGGGTGGTGAGCAGTTCTTC.

Worth noting for this clonotype: A read error may explain this, as a much larger clone is one base away. The gene calls are TRBV20-1 and TRBJ1-6, with D perhaps TRBD1 (6 bases). Germline values: CDR1 DFQATT, CDR2 SNEGSKA (reference sequence). This CDR3 is built from 16 residues. Trimming left V 4 bases short and J 6 bases short, with 19 bases between. The CDR3 is CSATTLRGIRNSPLHF. The DNA for the CDR3 is TGCAGTGCTACAACGCTGAGGGGGATCCGTAATTCACCCCTCCACTTT.

V is TRBV6-1 and J is TRBJ2-5; 7 positions agree with TRBD1. Germline CDR1 is MNHNS and CDR2 is SASEGT. The CDR3 sequence is 13 residues long. V gave up 7 bases and J gave up 1 base; unmatched junction bases: 3. CDR3 protein: CASKGTAQETQYF. The CDR3 DNA sequence: TGTGCCAGCAAAGGGACAGCCCAAGAGACCCAGTACTTC.

V is TRBV7-3 and J is TRBJ2-1; possibly TRBD1 for D (6 bases). The end of the DNA aligns better with TRBJ2-7, so the J call may be wrong. This CDR3 is built from 15 residues. Germline CDR1 SGHTA, CDR2 FQGTGA. The CDR3 is CASSLRGTTYNEQYF. CDR3 coding DNA: TGTGCCAGCAGCTTAAGAGGGACAACCTACAATGAGCAGTACTTC.

In the case of this clonotype: Given a much more abundant clone one base away, this may be a read error. The V and J genes are TRBV12-3 or TRBV12-4 and TRBJ1-2, with 7 bases matching TRBD1. The CDR3 is 14 amino acids. V was clipped by 4 bases and J by 5 bases; unmatched bases: 7. This chain's CDR3 is CASSWKGGAYGYTF. The CDR3 nucleotides read TGTGCCAGCAGTTGGAAAGGGGGCGCTTATGGCTACACCTTC.

This clonotype appeared a few times. The chain carries TRBV15 and TRBJ2-7; D is unresolved. V shed 1 base and J shed 6 bases, with 13 bases lying between them. This CDR3 is 14 amino acids long. Germline CDR1 reads LNHNV; CDR2 reads YYDKDF (reference sequence). Here the CDR3 DNA reads TGTGCCACCAGCAGAGCGGTCCAAGCTCCCGAGCAGTACTTC. Residues: CATSRAVQAPEQYF.

Only a few counts were recorded for this clonotype. This chain connects TRBV15 to TRBJ2-3; no reliable D call. Germline assignment: CDR1 LNHNV and CDR2 YYDKDF (reference sequence). V was pared by 1 base and J by 1 base, with 12 bases between. The CDR3 runs 16 residues. CDR3 sequence: CATSRVTDPGTDTQYF. The DNA for the CDR3 is TGTGCCACCAGCAGAGTCACAGACCCCGGCACAGATACGCAGTATTTT.

The genes are TRBV4-1 and TRBJ2-1, with 7 positions matching TRBD2. Unmatched junction bases numbered 10, after V lost 4 bases and J lost 4 bases. There are 16 residues in the CDR3. Germline CDR1 is MGHRA and CDR2 is YSYEKL. CDR3 region: CASSRHQSGGYNEQFF. The CDR3 DNA sequence: TGCGCCAGCAGCCGACATCAATCGGGGGGATACAATGAGCAGTTCTTC.

This clonotype was seen many times. This rearrangement joins TRBV7-9 to TRBJ2-1; no definite D call. V was pared by 1 base and J by 4 bases, with 8 bases between. Looked up from germline, CDR1 is SEHNR and CDR2 is FQNEAQ (reference sequence). The CDR3 runs to 14 residues. The CDR3 DNA is TGTGCCAGCAGCTTAGTACTATCTTACAATGAGCAGTTCTTC. Amino acids: CASSLVLSYNEQFF. The full variable domain, completed using reference TRBV7-9 and TRBJ2-1, is DTGVSQNPRHKITKRGQNVTFRCDPISEHNRLYWYRQTLGQGPEFLTYFQNEAQLEKSRLLSDRFSAERPKGSFSTLEIQRTEQGDSAMYLCASSLVLSYNEQFFGPGTRLTVL.

The chain combines TRBV18 with TRBJ1-4; D possibly corresponds to TRBD1 (5 bases). V lost 0 bases, J lost 8 bases, and 10 bases lay in between. CDR1 is KGHSH and CDR2 is LQKENI in the germline V gene. The CDR3 contains 14 residues. CDR3 DNA sequence: TGTGCCAGCTCACCACCAGGGGAACGAGAAAAACTGTTTTTT. Residues: CASSPPGEREKLFF.

The chain couples TRBV20-1 to TRBJ1-2; no reliable D call. Between the trimmed V and J ends, which lost 7 bases and 7 bases, there was a span of 7 bases. The CDR3 extends over 9 amino acids. The germline V gene encodes CDR1 DFQATT and CDR2 SNEGSKA (reference sequence). The CDR3, as DNA: TGCAGTGTTGGGTTTGGCTACACCTTC. It yields the protein CSVGFGYTF.

V is TRBV7-2 and J is TRBJ2-3; D may be TRBD2 (6 bases). CDR3 size: 16 residues. The germline gives CDR1 SGHTA, CDR2 FQGNSA. Trimming took 3 bases from V and 0 from J, leaving 13 bases between them. In DNA form, the CDR3 reads TGTGCCAGCAGCTTTCCGGCGGGGCCTAGCACAGATACGCAGTATTTT. It is translated as CASSFPAGPSTDTQYF. Using reference TRBV7-2 and TRBJ2-3 for the parts outside the CDR3, the full variable domain is GAGVSQSPSNKVTEKGKDVELRCDPISGHTALYWYRQSLGQGLEFLIYFQGNSAPDKSGLPSDRFSAERTGGSVSTLTIQRTQQEDSAVYLCASSFPAGPSTDTQYFGPGTRLTVL.

The table lists this clonotype with a few counts. The rearrangement uses TRBV7-2 and TRBJ1-2, with D possibly being TRBD1 (5 bases). Trimming removed 8 bases at V and 6 bases at J, with 22 bases between. CDR1 and CDR2 (germline): SGHTA, FQGNSA. The CDR3 consists of 15 residues. The CDR3 protein is CASALRQPLRDGYTF. CDR3 DNA: TGTGCCAGCGCCCTTCGGCAGCCTCTCAGGGATGGCTACACCTTC.

The chain employs TRBV6-2 or TRBV6-3 and TRBJ2-2; 14 nucleotides agree with TRBD2. J lost 4 bases, V lost 5 bases, and 3 bases had no gene match. This CDR3 has 16 amino acids. The V gene's germline CDR1 is MNHEY and CDR2 SVGEGT. The CDR3 coding sequence is TGTGCCAGCAGTCCCGGGACTAGCGGGAGCACCGGGGAGCTGTTTTTT. Translated, it gives CASSPGTSGSTGELFF.

This clonotype was recorded a few times. The chain employs TRBV3-1 and TRBJ2-1; 11 bases fit TRBD1. The CDR3 has 20 residues. V lost 1 base, J lost 3 bases, and 14 bases stayed unmatched. The germline CDR1 and CDR2 sequences are LGHDT and YNNKEL (reference sequence). In nucleotides, the CDR3 is TGTGCCAGCAGCCAAGTAAGGACAGGGGGCGCCGAATCCTTCTACAATGAGCAGTTCTTC. Its protein product is CASSQVRTGGAESFYNEQFF.